Listed below are T cell receptor beta chains from one sample, sequenced in a study. Each CDR3 protein is one row after TCRdb ran MiXCR on the 5' RACE reads. The sample records about 6,700 distinct CDR3 sequences, roughly half being singletons. Sequencing was performed on naive CD4+ T cells sorted from a lymph node. The receptors here all came from a female donor with breast cancer. CDR3s leave out the opening cysteine and the closing phenylalanine or tryptophan. The D gene is left open where the match is weak.

>TRBJ2-5|.|TRBV20-1
SVPGNQETQY
>TRBJ2-7|.|TRBV4-1
ASSQGHSSSYEQY
>.|.|TRBV27
ASSRDGSYEQY
>TRBJ2-1|TRBD1|TRBV20-1
SARGQRNYNEQF
>TRBJ2-2|TRBD2|TRBV12-3/TRBV12-4
ASSPWRTSGVNTGELF
>TRBJ2-7|TRBD2|TRBV11-3
ASSFRSGAGVEYEQY
>TRBJ1-2|.|TRBV5-1
ASSPQGAGNYGYT
>TRBJ2-1|.|TRBV4-2
ASSQDRDEQF
>TRBJ2-1|TRBD2|TRBV20-1
SAIAGTYNEQF
>TRBJ1-2|TRBD1|TRBV7-3
ASSEGQGYGYT
>TRBJ1-2|TRBD1|TRBV3-1
ASSRLTGDGYT
>TRBJ2-3|.|TRBV7-3
ASSPGWGTTDTQY
>TRBJ2-1|.|TRBV20-1
SARLGLGYNEQF
>TRBJ1-1|.|TRBV9
ASSVGYRDTEAF
>TRBJ1-1|TRBD1|TRBV5-1
ASRLGTGTMNTEAF
>TRBJ1-1|.|TRBV14
ASSQATIAVAF
>TRBJ2-7|TRBD2|TRBV25-1
ASSDHGRAGEQY
>TRBJ2-5|.|TRBV20-1
SARGGGFQETQY
>TRBJ1-2|.|TRBV18
ASSPWGEDGYT
>TRBJ1-5|.|TRBV20-1
RVHGGNQPRH
>TRBJ1-5|.|TRBV15
ATSRGAGTSNQPQH
>TRBJ2-7|.|TRBV20-1
SAPFDGSSYEQY
>TRBJ2-7|.|TRBV6-1
ASSDYWDIAYEQY
>TRBJ2-7|.|TRBV7-2
ASSQGGLLYEQY
>TRBJ1-1|TRBD1|TRBV29-1
SVRTGETEAF
>TRBJ1-6|.|TRBV9
ASSEQTGSSPLH
>TRBJ2-7|.|TRBV7-9
ASSLVDGGEQY